The 25 T cell receptor beta chains given below trace back to one sample, sequenced in a study of neurological immune-mediated disorders. TCRdb used MiXCR to reprocess the 5' RACE reads, holding one entry per CDR3 protein. The sample has roughly 30,000 distinct CDR3 sequences, about 6.2% seen once. Material: PBMCs. These TCRs come from a woman in her 50s in good health.

This clonotype was observed at least ten times. The chain couples TRBV20-1 to TRBJ1-4, with D perhaps matching TRBD1 (6 bases). Germline V gives CDR1 DFQATT, CDR2 SNEGSKA (reference sequence). The CDR3 is 16 residues long. V lost 5 bases, J lost 1 base, and 17 bases lay in between. As DNA, the CDR3 is TGCAGTGCTCCCGTGGGGGGGCGCAAAACTAATGAAAAACTGTTTTTT. Translated, it gives CSAPVGGRKTNEKLFF.

This clonotype was counted a few times. The V and J genes are TRBV20-1 and TRBJ2-5, with 11 positions matching TRBD1. This CDR3 has 16 residues. The germline gives CDR1 DFQATT, CDR2 SNEGSKA (reference sequence). The V segment lost 3 bases and the J segment 5 bases; nucleotides outside the gene matches: 11. CDR3 coding DNA: TGCAGTGCTAGCCCTATCGGACAGGGGGCAAGGGAGACCCAGTACTTC. It is translated as CSASPIGQGARETQYF.

This clonotype was recorded many times. This CDR3 reads CSARRLGFNEQFF. Written as DNA, the CDR3 is TGCAGTGCTAGAAGACTAGGGTTCAATGAGCAGTTCTTC. The rearrangement joins TRBV20-1 to TRBJ2-1, with D perhaps matching TRBD2 (6 bases). V shed 2 bases and J shed 6 bases, with 11 bases lying between them. Germline CDR1 is DFQATT and CDR2 is SNEGSKA (reference sequence). This CDR3 region has 13 residues.

In this sample, this clonotype turned up many times. This chain's CDR3 is CSASPRQGNTDTQYF. The CDR3 region has the DNA TGCAGTGCTAGCCCCCGACAGGGTAACACAGATACGCAGTATTTT. V gene TRBV20-1 combines with J gene TRBJ2-3, with TRBD1 matching over 7 bases. The length of the CDR3 is 15 residues. The germline CDR1 and CDR2 sequences are DFQATT and SNEGSKA (reference sequence). Unmatched junction bases numbered 8, after V lost 3 bases and J lost 2 bases.

This clonotype was seen at least ten times. The V gene is TRBV28, the J gene TRBJ1-5, with 7 bases that match TRBD1. The germline V gene encodes CDR1 MDHEN and CDR2 SYDVKM. The CDR3 is made up of 13 amino acids. The V and J ends lost 5 bases and 2 bases, in that order; junction bases with no gene match: 0. The CDR3 spells CASSDRGNQPQHF. CDR3 nucleotides: TGTGCCAGCAGTGACAGGGGCAATCAGCCCCAGCATTTT.

This clonotype is labeled as medium-sized (0.01 to 0.1%). The rearrangement uses TRBV29-1 and TRBJ2-3, with 8 bases fitting TRBD1. V lost 7 bases, J lost 3 bases, and 12 bases stayed unmatched. Per the germline V gene, CDR1 is SQVTM and CDR2 is ANQGSEA. The length of the CDR3 is 15 residues. The CDR3, as DNA: TGCAGCGACAGCCCAGGGGGCGCCAGGACAGATACGCAGTATTTT. This gives the protein CSDSPGGARTDTQYF.

This clonotype was seen at least ten times. The DNA of the CDR3 is TGTGCCAGCAGCCTTATAACCCGAGCGGGGGGAAACAATGAGCAGTTCTTC. It specifies CASSLITRAGGNNEQFF. The V and J genes are TRBV11-2 and TRBJ2-1, with TRBD2 matching over 9 bases. Looked up from germline, CDR1 is SGHAT and CDR2 is FQNNGV. The J segment lost 5 bases and the V segment lost 5 bases, leaving 13 bases of the junction unmatched. The CDR3 is made up of 17 amino acids.

The table lists this clonotype with many counts. This chain links TRBV6-2 or TRBV6-3 with TRBJ1-5; D unresolved. The CDR3 covers 14 residues. V lost 6 bases, J lost 9 bases, and 18 bases lay in between. Germline loops: CDR1 MNHEY, CDR2 SVGEGT. CDR3 residues: CASRRTGATRPQHF. In DNA, the CDR3 is TGTGCCAGCAGAAGAACGGGAGCTACCCGGCCCCAGCATTTT.

In its sample, this clonotype was seen many times. J is TRBJ2-1 and V is TRBV20-1, with 7 bases fitting TRBD2. The germline V gene has CDR1 DFQATT and CDR2 SNEGSKA (reference sequence). Unmatched junction bases numbered 8, after V lost 4 bases and J lost 8 bases. This CDR3 is built from 13 residues. CDR3: CSANLGLVDEQFF. The CDR3, as DNA: TGCAGTGCTAACCTAGGACTAGTGGATGAGCAGTTCTTC.

The chain carries TRBV20-1 and TRBJ2-1, with 10 bases aligning to TRBD2. From germline, CDR1 is DFQATT and CDR2 SNEGSKA (reference sequence). With 5 bases clipped from V and 8 bases from J, the junction kept 9 bases outside the gene matches. The CDR3 loop spans 14 amino acids. CDR3 protein: CSAQAGGPGDEQFF. The CDR3 nucleotides are TGCAGTGCTCAAGCGGGGGGGCCCGGGGATGAGCAGTTCTTC.

This clonotype was counted ten times or more. The chain is built from TRBV7-9 and TRBJ2-3; perhaps TRBD2 as D (6 bases). The CDR3 has 16 residues. Trimming cost V 2 bases and J 4 bases, with 16 bases left between them. Per the germline V gene, CDR1 is SEHNR and CDR2 is FQNEAQ (reference sequence). CDR3 in DNA: TGTGCCAGCAGCTTACGCCGGGGGACTTTCTCAGATACGCAGTATTTT. Encoded protein: CASSLRRGTFSDTQYF.

This clonotype was seen many times. The V and J genes are TRBV20-1 and TRBJ2-1; TRBD2 matches 13 bases. The CDR3 is 14 residues long. Looked up from germline, CDR1 is DFQATT and CDR2 is SNEGSKA (reference sequence). Trimming removed 5 bases from V and 3 bases from J; junction bases left unmatched: 1. CDR3 nucleotides: TGCAGTGCTGGGACTAGCGGGGTCTACAATGAGCAGTTCTTC. The encoded protein is CSAGTSGVYNEQFF.

V and J are TRBV28 and TRBJ2-1; 10 bases line up with TRBD1. Germline V gene sequence: CDR1 MDHEN, CDR2 SYDVKM. The CDR3 contains 18 residues. J gave up 6 bases and V 8 bases, and 19 bases lay outside the gene matches. CDR3: CASSPPRQGAGGANEQFF. CDR3 DNA: TGTGCCAGCTCCCCACCCCGACAGGGGGCAGGGGGGGCCAATGAGCAGTTCTTC.

This clonotype was detected ten times or more. J is TRBJ1-1 and V is TRBV6-6, with D possibly matching TRBD1 (6 bases). CDR1 and CDR2 (germline): MNHNY, SVGAGI (reference sequence). The CDR3 sequence is 13 residues long. Trimming removed 6 bases at V and 6 bases at J, with 14 bases between. DNA for the CDR3: TGTGCCAGCAGCCCAGGGGAGTTGGCTGAAGCTTTCTTT. Protein: CASSPGELAEAFF.

There are many counts of this clonotype. The chain has TRBV28 and TRBJ1-3; D is unresolved. The CDR3 loop spans 12 amino acids. Trimming removed 3 bases from V and 6 bases from J, with 6 bases in between. The germline gives CDR1 MDHEN, CDR2 SYDVKM. DNA for the CDR3: TGTGCCAGCAGTTTTTCCCTAAACACCATATATTTT. It specifies CASSFSLNTIYF.

This clonotype was observed many times. The chain uses TRBV20-1 and TRBJ2-3; 7 bases match TRBD1. The CDR3 runs 15 residues. J was trimmed by 4 bases and V by 1 base; bases with no gene match: 8. Germline values: CDR1 DFQATT, CDR2 SNEGSKA (reference sequence). The CDR3 nucleotides are TGCAGTGCTAGAGTGGCAGGGGGACGAGCAGATACGCAGTATTTT. It yields the protein CSARVAGGRADTQYF.

This clonotype was observed at least ten times. This chain connects TRBV15 to TRBJ1-4; TRBD1 agrees at 8 bases. The germline CDR1 and CDR2 sequences are LNHNV and YYDKDF (reference sequence). The CDR3 has 20 residues. Unmatched junction bases numbered 14, after V lost 2 bases and J lost 0 bases. The CDR3 spells CATSRPSGQGPITTNEKLFF. Written as DNA, the CDR3 is TGTGCCACCAGCAGACCTTCCGGACAGGGCCCCATCACAACTAATGAAAAACTGTTTTTT.

This clonotype is medium-sized in the sample. J is TRBJ2-1 and V is TRBV21-1; TRBD1, the table's D call, lacks a check against the DNA. TRBV21-1 is deemed a pseudogene. The CDR3 extends over 15 amino acids. DNA of the CDR3: TGTGCCAGCAGCCCACCAGGGGTTCGGTACAATGAGCAGTTCTTC. Translation: CASSPPGVRYNEQFF.

This clonotype was recorded at least ten times. The chain's CDR3 is CASSLGQGPHNEQFF. The DNA of the CDR3 is TGCGCCAGCAGCTTGGGGCAGGGTCCCCACAATGAGCAGTTCTTC. The J gene is TRBJ2-1, the V gene TRBV5-1, with D possibly TRBD1 on 5 matching bases. With 0 bases removed from V and 5 bases from J, the gap between germline ends came to 12 bases. Germline-derived CDR1 and CDR2 are SGHRS and YFSETQ. The CDR3 is 15 residues long.

This clonotype has ten or more counts. V is TRBV20-1 and J is TRBJ2-1, with unresolved D. The length of the CDR3 is 16 residues. V was trimmed by 1 base and J by 1 base, leaving 14 bases between them. Germline V gives CDR1 DFQATT, CDR2 SNEGSKA (reference sequence). The CDR3 nucleotides are TGCAGTGCTAGAGCGTCTCAGACGGTGTCCTACAATGAGCAGTTCTTC. Amino acid sequence: CSARASQTVSYNEQFF.

This clonotype was counted ten times or more. J is TRBJ2-7 and V is TRBV5-1; D may correspond to TRBD1 or TRBD2 (5 bases each). Deletions cut 4 bases from V and 0 bases from J, with 20 bases between. Germline CDR1 and CDR2: SGHRS and YFSETQ. This CDR3 has 17 amino acids. The CDR3 coding sequence is TGCGCCAGCAGCGGAGTACGGGGCTTCCAACCCTCCTACGAGCAGTACTTC. Its protein is CASSGVRGFQPSYEQYF.

This clonotype was seen many times. The chain recombines TRBV20-1 with TRBJ1-1, with 7 bases matching TRBD1. Germline V lookup: CDR1 DFQATT, CDR2 SNEGSKA (reference sequence). There are 14 residues in the CDR3. J gave up 4 bases and V 3 bases, and 8 bases lay outside the gene matches. CDR3 DNA: TGCAGTGCTAGCGGTTCGACAGGGCCCACTGAAGCTTTCTTT. Protein: CSASGSTGPTEAFF.

This clonotype was counted ten times or more. This rearrangement joins TRBV19 to TRBJ2-6; D is uncertain. The V end was cut by 5 bases, the J end by 5 bases, with 7 bases between. Germline V gene sequence: CDR1 LNHDA, CDR2 SQIVND (reference sequence). The CDR3 extends over 13 amino acids. The CDR3 sequence: CASSAARANVLTF. CDR3 nucleotide sequence: TGTGCCAGTAGTGCCGCCAGGGCCAACGTCCTGACTTTC.

This clonotype was counted many times. V usage is TRBV19 and J usage is TRBJ2-1, with 13 bases that match TRBD2. Unmatched junction bases numbered 8, after V lost 6 bases and J lost 6 bases. Germline CDR1 reads LNHDA; CDR2 reads SQIVND (reference sequence). The CDR3 consists of 16 residues. In nucleotides, the CDR3 is TGTGCCAGTAGGTCCGGGACTAGCGGGATTGGCAATGAGCAGTTCTTC. It codes for CASRSGTSGIGNEQFF.

This clonotype has ten or more counts. This chain joins TRBV20-1 and TRBJ2-1, with TRBD2 matching over 8 bases. V dropped 3 bases and J dropped 5; count of bases not matched to a gene: 21. From germline, CDR1 is DFQATT and CDR2 SNEGSKA (reference sequence). The CDR3 contains 19 residues. CDR3 sequence reads: CSASRGGQKRLAENNEQFF. As DNA, the CDR3 is TGCAGTGCTAGCCGGGGGGGACAAAAGCGCCTAGCGGAGAACAATGAGCAGTTCTTC.